A single sample is the source of the 32 T cell receptor beta chains below, sequenced in a study of Graves' ophthalmopathy and Graves' hyperthyroidism. The TCR beta CDR3 regions underwent amplification from RNA transcripts. A first-round RT-PCR used HTBI primers, followed by a second-round multiplex PCR. TCRdb independently ran MiXCR on the multiplex PCR reads; one entry per CDR3 protein. The table has around 1.1 million distinct CDR3 sequences, approximately 35% seen once; the top ten hold 11%. The specimen was peripheral blood or thyroid tissue (not recorded which). These TCRs come from an adult man with Graves' hyperthyroidism.

This clonotype occurred a few times. V gene TRBV29-1 combines with J gene TRBJ2-5, with D unresolved. CDR1 is SQVTM, CDR2 ANQGSEA, per germline. The V end was cut by 5 bases, the J end by 2 bases, with 6 bases between. The CDR3 has 11 residues. The CDR3 DNA is TGCAGCGTTAACCAGCAAGAGACCCAGTACTTC. It translates to CSVNQQETQYF.

This clonotype has a count of ten or more. The chain combines TRBV5-1 with TRBJ1-2; D is unclear. The CDR3 is 13 amino acids. V was clipped by 0 bases and J by 7 bases, with 10 bases between them. Per the germline V gene, CDR1 is SGHRS and CDR2 is YFSETQ. The CDR3 is CASSLAGSGGYTF. The CDR3 DNA sequence: TGCGCCAGCAGCTTGGCTGGGTCTGGTGGCTACACCTTC.

Remarks on this clonotype: An end of the junction does not agree with germline; a read error may underlie this. V is TRBV5-1 and J is TRBJ1-1, with 9 bases identical to TRBD1. This CDR3 is built from 16 residues. Germline V lookup: CDR1 SGHRS, CDR2 YFSETQ. The CDR3 loop is CASSLGTGNRNTEAFF. CDR3 sequence (DNA): TGTGCCAGCAGCTTAGGGACAGGGAACAGGAACACTGAAGCTTTCTTT.

V usage is TRBV10-3 and J usage is TRBJ1-2; D remains ambiguous. V lost 2 bases to trimming and J lost 8 bases, with 18 bases between them. This CDR3 is 15 amino acids long. Germline assignment: CDR1 ENHRY and CDR2 SYGVKD. The CDR3 is CAISERAEGERGYTF. The CDR3 coding sequence is TGTGCCATCAGTGAGCGTGCGGAGGGCGAAAGGGGCTACACCTTC.

The sample holds many counts of this clonotype. V usage is TRBV9 and J usage is TRBJ2-6; D is possibly TRBD1 or TRBD2 (5 bases each). Germline V gene sequence: CDR1 SGDLS, CDR2 YYNGEE. V was pared by 5 bases and J by 4 bases, with 22 bases between. The CDR3 is made up of 18 amino acids. The CDR3 is CASSAGTGHLLGANVLTF. For the CDR3, the DNA is TGTGCCAGCAGTGCCGGGACCGGCCACCTCCTGGGGGCCAACGTCCTGACTTTC.

This clonotype was counted between two and nine times. The chain uses TRBV5-4 and TRBJ2-7, with D perhaps given as TRBD1 or TRBD2 (5 bases each). CDR1 and CDR2 (germline): SGHNT, YYREEE (reference sequence). The length of the CDR3 is 15 residues. The germline V and J ends were trimmed by 6 bases and 0 bases, with 16 bases remaining between them. The CDR3, as DNA: TGTGCCAGCACCTCCTCCGCAGGGAGCTCCTACGAGCAGTACTTC. Translation: CASTSSAGSSYEQYF.

About this clonotype: A read error is possible here, since a much larger clone lies one base away. This rearrangement joins TRBV2 to TRBJ2-5, with 9 bases aligning to TRBD1. Per germline, CDR1 SNHLY and CDR2 FYNNEI. Trimming took 3 bases from V and 5 from J; bases not matched to a gene: 7. This CDR3 is 15 amino acids long. DNA of the CDR3: TGTGCCAGCAGTGAGGAAGACAGGGGGGCGGAGACCCAGTACTTC. This translates into CASSEEDRGAETQYF.

V gene TRBV29-1 combines with J gene TRBJ1-1; 8 nucleotides line up with TRBD1. The CDR3 is 14 amino acids. Looked up from germline, CDR1 is SQVTM and CDR2 is ANQGSEA. After removal of 6 bases from V and 1 base from J, the junction contained 7 bases not matched to a gene. CDR3 residues: CSVRTGGRNTEAFF. The DNA of the CDR3 is TGCAGCGTCCGAACAGGGGGTAGGAACACTGAAGCTTTCTTT.

This clonotype was recorded many times. The rearrangement joins TRBV20-1 to TRBJ2-5; D possibly matches TRBD1 or TRBD2 (5 bases each). V lost 3 bases and J lost 5, with 16 bases in between. Germline loops: CDR1 DFQATT, CDR2 SNEGSKA (reference sequence). The CDR3 loop spans 14 amino acids. The CDR3 here is CSARWQGRLETQYF. The CDR3 coding sequence is TGCAGTGCTAGGTGGCAGGGACGCCTTGAGACCCAGTACTTC.

Comment on this clonotype: A read error is possible here, since a much larger clone lies one base away. V usage is TRBV29-1 and J usage is TRBJ2-7; a possible D gene is TRBD2 (5 bases). CDR1 and CDR2 from the germline V gene are SQVTM and ANQGSEA. CDR3 length: 13 amino acids. The CDR3 reads CSVEATGNAEEYF. CDR3 DNA: TGCAGCGTTGAAGCCACGGGGAACGCCGAGGAGTACTTC.

This chain joins TRBV7-2 and TRBJ2-7; D not resolved. Germline CDR1 SGHTA, CDR2 FQGNSA. The CDR3 covers 12 residues. Trimming shortened V by 6 bases and J by 1 base, and 7 bases separated the two germline ends. The CDR3 loop is CASSAVSYEQYF. CDR3 coding DNA: TGTGCCAGCAGTGCTGTTTCCTACGAGCAGTACTTC.

A note on this clonotype: A much larger clonotype is one base distant, so this may be a read error. The CDR3 loop is CSGRTGGDQETQYF. The CDR3 bases are TGCAGCGGAAGGACAGGGGGCGACCAAGAGACCCAGTACTTC. This chain uses TRBV29-1 with TRBJ2-5; 11 nucleotides line up with TRBD1. Germline V CDR1 and CDR2: SQVTM, ANQGSEA. With V trimmed by 7 bases and J by 0 bases, 4 bases remained unmatched. The CDR3 totals 14 residues.

This clonotype occurred a few times. The V call is TRBV7-8, the J call TRBJ1-2, with TRBD1 matching 7 bases. The germline V gene encodes CDR1 SGHVS and CDR2 FQNEAQ. Trimming removed 6 bases from V and 8 bases from J; junction bases left unmatched: 12. This CDR3 region has 14 residues. In nucleotides, the CDR3 is TGTGCCAGCAGTTTCTCAGGGGGGCGCGACGGCTACACCTTC. This translates into CASSFSGGRDGYTF.

In its sample, this clonotype was seen once. The genes are TRBV5-1 and TRBJ2-3; no clear D. CDR3 length: 14 residues. Germline V lookup: CDR1 SGHRS, CDR2 YFSETQ. V lost 0 bases to trimming and J lost 4 bases, with 9 bases between them. The DNA of the CDR3 is TGCGCCAGCAGCTTGGATAATCCCCCAGATACGCAGTATTTT. Protein sequence: CASSLDNPPDTQYF. Full variable domain (rest looked up from reference TRBV5-1 and TRBJ2-3): KAGVTQTPRYLIKTRGQQVTLSCSPISGHRSVSWYQQTPGQGLQFLFEYFSETQRNKGNFPGRFSGRQFSNSRSEMNVSTLELGDSALYLCASSLDNPPDTQYFGPGTRLTVL.

The chain couples TRBV15 to TRBJ2-7; TRBD1 aligns across 8 bases. The CDR3 has 15 residues. Trimming took 5 bases from V and 3 from J; bases not matched to a gene: 9. Germline V CDR1 and CDR2: LNHNV, YYDKDF (reference sequence). CDR3 nucleotide sequence: TGTGCCACCAGCCCAGGGACAGGTCAGCACTACGAGCAGTACTTC. Protein product: CATSPGTGQHYEQYF.

The chain joins TRBV2 to TRBJ1-1; D is possibly TRBD1 (5 bases). V was trimmed by 6 bases and J by 8 bases, leaving 19 bases between them. Germline V gives CDR1 SNHLY, CDR2 FYNNEI. This CDR3 spans 14 amino acids. CDR3 DNA: TGTGCCAGCAGACCCCCGGGACCGTGGCAAGAAGCTTTCTTT. Its translation is CASRPPGPWQEAFF.

V usage is TRBV7-8 and J usage is TRBJ2-7; TRBD2 is a possible D gene (5 bases). CDR1 and CDR2 (germline): SGHVS, FQNEAQ. The CDR3 spans 14 residues. V gave up 1 base and J gave up 7 bases, with 14 bases separating them. The CDR3 protein is CASSLVPSSREQYF. The CDR3 DNA is TGTGCCAGCAGCTTAGTACCGTCTAGCAGAGAGCAGTACTTC.

The gene calls are TRBV12-3 or TRBV12-4 and TRBJ1-5; D may be TRBD1 (6 bases). The CDR3 totals 15 residues. V was trimmed by 0 bases and J by 7 bases, leaving 13 bases between them. The CDR3 DNA reads TGTGCCAGCAGTTTAGCGAGGGGGGCGGGACAGCCCCAGCATTTT. Protein: CASSLARGAGQPQHF.

This chain connects TRBV15 to TRBJ2-6; 8 nucleotides match TRBD1. Germline V gives CDR1 LNHNV, CDR2 YYDKDF (reference sequence). Trimming took 3 bases from V and 8 from J; bases not matched to a gene: 12. This CDR3 is 17 amino acids long. The CDR3 sequence is CATSRRLQGAGTNVLTF. As DNA, the CDR3 is TGTGCCACCAGCAGGCGCCTTCAGGGGGCCGGGACCAACGTCCTGACTTTC.

This clonotype appeared a few times. The chain recombines TRBV4-1 with TRBJ2-7; D is perhaps TRBD1 or TRBD2 (5 bases each). There are 15 residues in the CDR3. CDR1 is MGHRA and CDR2 is YSYEKL in the germline V gene. The ends were cut back, 4 bases at V and 6 bases at J, with 19 bases in the middle. CDR3 in amino acids: CASSPLPGPSTEQYF. The CDR3 nucleotides read TGCGCCAGCAGCCCCCTACCGGGACCGAGCACCGAGCAGTACTTC.

The chain uses TRBV11-3 and TRBJ1-1; D remains ambiguous. CDR1 and CDR2 from the germline V gene are SGHNT and YENEEA. Deletions cut 6 bases from V and 0 bases from J, with 17 bases between. CDR3 size: 16 residues. CDR3 in DNA: TGTGCCAGCAGGAACTCGACAACCCTATTGAACACTGAAGCTTTCTTT. Translated: CASRNSTTLLNTEAFF.

This chain links TRBV7-9 with TRBJ2-7; either TRBD1 or TRBD2 may fit D (5 bases each). Trimming pared 6 bases from V and 0 bases from J, leaving 18 bases between. The length of the CDR3 is 16 residues. CDR1 and CDR2 (germline): SEHNR, FQNEAQ (reference sequence). The chain's CDR3 is CASSEGEPSSSYEQYF. The CDR3 DNA reads as TGTGCCAGCAGTGAAGGGGAGCCCTCAAGCTCCTACGAGCAGTACTTC.

This clonotype was seen many times. The chain recombines TRBV20-1 with TRBJ1-2; D possibly corresponds to TRBD1 (5 bases). V was shortened by 1 base and J by 3 bases, with 12 bases between the two germline ends. The CDR3 extends over 14 amino acids. CDR1 is DFQATT and CDR2 is SNEGSKA in the germline V gene (reference sequence). The CDR3 protein is CSARGLGGYYGYTF. The CDR3 bases are TGCAGTGCTAGAGGTCTCGGGGGATACTATGGCTACACCTTC.

This clonotype has ten or more counts. This chain joins TRBV5-5 and TRBJ2-6, with D possibly being TRBD1 (6 bases). V lost 6 bases and J 0 bases, leaving 16 bases between the germline ends. Looked up from germline, CDR1 is SGHKS and CDR2 is YYEKEE (reference sequence). This CDR3 has 17 amino acids. The CDR3 DNA sequence: TGTGCCAGCATCCCAGGGGTCCGAAGCTCTGGGGCCAACGTCCTGACTTTC. It yields the protein CASIPGVRSSGANVLTF.

The V gene is TRBV15, the J gene TRBJ2-7, with 9 bases identical to TRBD1. Germline CDR1 LNHNV, CDR2 YYDKDF (reference sequence). The CDR3 loop spans 15 amino acids. The V and J ends lost 3 bases and 3 bases, in that order; junction bases with no gene match: 6. The CDR3 DNA follows: TGTGCCACCAGCAGCGCCGGGACAGGGATCTACGAGCAGTACTTC. It is translated as CATSSAGTGIYEQYF.

The V call is TRBV6-5, the J call TRBJ1-4, with D tentatively TRBD1 (5 bases). This CDR3 has 15 residues. Germline lookup yields CDR1 MNHEY and CDR2 SVGAGI. The V end was cut by 6 bases, the J end by 4 bases, with 15 bases between. The CDR3 loop reads CASSARGGHNEKLFF. The CDR3, as DNA: TGTGCCAGCAGCGCTCGGGGCGGCCATAATGAAAAACTGTTTTTT.

V is TRBV29-1 and J is TRBJ2-5; D assignment may be TRBD1 or TRBD2 (5 bases each). This CDR3 contains 13 residues. The V gene lost 6 bases and the J gene lost 0 bases, with 11 bases spanning the gap. The germline gives CDR1 SQVTM, CDR2 ANQGSEA. CDR3: CSVRRGHQETQYF. CDR3 coding DNA: TGCAGCGTGCGACGGGGCCACCAAGAGACCCAGTACTTC. Full variable domain (rest looked up from reference TRBV29-1 and TRBJ2-5): SAVISQKPSRDICQRGTSLTIQCQVDSQVTMMFWYRQQPGQSLTLIATANQGSEATYESGFVIDKFPISRPNLTFSTLTVSNMSPEDSSIYLCSVRRGHQETQYFGPGTRLLVL.

This chain joins TRBV9 and TRBJ1-2, with a weak D call TRBD1 (5 bases). This CDR3 has 15 residues. V was trimmed by 2 bases and J by 4 bases, leaving 15 bases between them. CDR1 is SGDLS, CDR2 YYNGEE, per germline. The CDR3 here is CASSVGTHQAYGYTF. The CDR3 DNA sequence: TGTGCCAGCAGCGTGGGGACCCACCAGGCCTATGGCTACACCTTC.

In the case of this clonotype: One end of the junction does not line up with germline, which may come from a read error. This chain uses TRBV7-7 with TRBJ2-5; tentative D call: TRBD1 (5 bases). The germline V gene has CDR1 SSHAT and CDR2 FNYEAQ (reference sequence). The CDR3 is 16 amino acids. CDR3 nucleotides: TGTGCTAGCAGCTTAGCTCCTGCAGGGTTGGGCGAGACCCAGTACTTC. Its protein is CASSLAPAGLGETQYF.

This chain uses TRBV9 with TRBJ1-2, with 7 bases aligning to TRBD1. J gave up 0 bases and V 4 bases, and 6 bases lay outside the gene matches. CDR3 length equals 15 residues. Germline lookup yields CDR1 SGDLS and CDR2 YYNGEE. CDR3 loop: CASSRRDSSNYGYTF. As DNA, the CDR3 is TGTGCCAGCAGCCGAAGGGACAGCTCTAACTATGGCTACACCTTC.

In its sample, this clonotype was seen many times. The chain links TRBV4-3 to TRBJ1-1, with D hard to call. The CDR3 spans 14 residues. Trimming shortened V by 4 bases and J by 3 bases, and 12 bases separated the two germline ends. The germline V gene encodes CDR1 LGHNA and CDR2 YSLEER. The CDR3 protein is CASSPRMAHTEAFF. DNA for the CDR3: TGCGCCAGCAGCCCCCGGATGGCCCACACTGAAGCTTTCTTT.

This clonotype was observed at least ten times. The chain recombines TRBV14 with TRBJ2-7, with D possibly being TRBD1 (5 bases). V was pared by 0 bases and J by 6 bases, with 12 bases between. The germline gives CDR1 SGHDN, CDR2 FVKESK. The CDR3 covers 14 residues. The CDR3 loop reads CASSQEQDPSEQYF. The CDR3, as DNA: TGTGCCAGCAGCCAAGAACAGGACCCTTCCGAGCAGTACTTC.